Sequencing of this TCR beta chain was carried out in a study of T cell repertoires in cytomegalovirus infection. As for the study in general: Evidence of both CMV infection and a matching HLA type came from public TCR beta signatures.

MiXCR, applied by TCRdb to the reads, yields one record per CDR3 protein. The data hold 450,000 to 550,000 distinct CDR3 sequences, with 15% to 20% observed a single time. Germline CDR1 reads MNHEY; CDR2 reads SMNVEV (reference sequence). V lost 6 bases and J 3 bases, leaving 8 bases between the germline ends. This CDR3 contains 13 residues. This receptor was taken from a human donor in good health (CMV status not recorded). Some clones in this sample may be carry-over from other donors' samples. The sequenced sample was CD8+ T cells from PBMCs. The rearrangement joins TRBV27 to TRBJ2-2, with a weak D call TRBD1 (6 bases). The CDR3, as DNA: TGTGCCAGCAGGAACAGGGACACCGGGGAGCTGTTTTTT. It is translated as CASRNRDTGELFF.